This passage covers 21 T cell receptor beta chains from one sample sequenced in a study of OX40 agonist ivuxolimab in advanced cancers. Clones were sequenced by immunoSEQ multiplex PCR, and TCRdb holds only the in-frame ones, with some missing. Among over 55,000 clones listed, roughly nine tenths were seen once. The starting material was CD4+ or CD8+ T cells sorted from blood, obtained in a trial of the OX40 agonist ivuxolimab. The receptor source for this set is an adult with an advanced solid tumor such as melanoma, head and neck, liver or kidney cancer.

V is TRBV5-5 and J is TRBJ2-7, with TRBD1 identical over 8 bases. In germline, CDR1 is SGHKS, CDR2 YYEKEE (reference sequence). The CDR3 runs to 14 residues. Trimming at V came to 0 bases and at J to 5 bases, leaving 4 bases not matched to a gene. CDR3 protein: CASSLGQGIDEQYF. CDR3 DNA sequence: TGTGCCAGCAGCTTGGGACAGGGGATCGACGAGCAGTACTTC.

The genes are TRBV2 and TRBJ2-7; 9 bases are shared with TRBD1. The germline V gene has CDR1 SNHLY and CDR2 FYNNEI. The ends lost 6 bases at V and 4 bases at J; junction bases unmatched: 7. The CDR3 sequence is 14 residues long. CDR3 nucleotides: TGTGCCAGCAGATGGACAGGGGCCAGTTACGAGCAGTACTTC. It yields the protein CASRWTGASYEQYF.

The J gene is TRBJ2-7, the V gene TRBV7-2; a weak D match, TRBD1 (6 bases). Deletions cut 5 bases from V and 0 bases from J, with 11 bases between. Germline V CDR1 and CDR2: SGHTA, FQGNSA. This CDR3 is built from 14 residues. The CDR3 reads CASSHQGRSYEQYF. CDR3 DNA sequence: TGTGCCAGCAGCCATCAGGGGCGCTCCTACGAGCAGTACTTC.

The V and J genes are TRBV5-6 and TRBJ1-6, with D unclear. Germline CDR1 and CDR2: SGHDT and YYEEEE. Deletions cut 4 bases from V and 10 bases from J, with 15 bases between. The CDR3 sequence is 14 residues long. The CDR3 reads CASSPYGTGSPLHF. The CDR3 DNA follows: TGTGCCAGCAGCCCCTATGGTACTGGATCACCCCTCCACTTT.

CDR3 amino acids: CASSLIQGGDTEAFF. The CDR3 DNA sequence: TGTGCCAGCAGCTTAATACAGGGAGGTGACACTGAAGCTTTCTTT. V is TRBV7-8 and J is TRBJ1-1, with D perhaps TRBD1 (6 bases). There are 15 residues in the CDR3. The V gene lost 2 bases and the J gene lost 3 bases, with 13 bases spanning the gap. Germline V gives CDR1 SGHVS, CDR2 FQNEAQ.

The chain recombines TRBV27 with TRBJ2-1; 15 nucleotides match TRBD2. The CDR3 is 15 residues long. With 6 bases clipped from V and 9 bases from J, the junction kept 6 bases outside the gene matches. Germline-derived CDR1 and CDR2 are MNHEY and SMNVEV (reference sequence). CDR3 DNA sequence: TGTGCCAGCAGCCTAGGACTAGCGGGAGGGCTTGAGCAGTTCTTC. This encodes CASSLGLAGGLEQFF.

V and J are TRBV28 and TRBJ2-2; TRBD2 agrees at 7 bases. CDR3 size: 15 residues. Germline V gives CDR1 MDHEN, CDR2 SYDVKM. V gave up 7 bases and J gave up 0 bases; unmatched junction bases: 5. This CDR3 is CASTISGPNTGELFF. The CDR3 region has the DNA TGTGCCAGCACCATTAGCGGGCCGAACACCGGGGAGCTGTTTTTT.

The chain couples TRBV19 to TRBJ1-1; 8 nucleotides match TRBD1. V lost 5 bases and J lost 1; bases outside the gene matches: 3. CDR3 length: 14 amino acids. The V gene's germline CDR1 is LNHDA and CDR2 SQIVND (reference sequence). As DNA, the CDR3 is TGTGCCAGTAGTCCAGGGACAGGGAACACTGAAGCTTTCTTT. This translates into CASSPGTGNTEAFF.

V usage is TRBV6-1 and J usage is TRBJ2-7; 7 nucleotides align to TRBD2. Germline CDR1 is MNHNS and CDR2 is SASEGT. The CDR3 length is 15 residues. With 5 bases clipped from V and 3 bases from J, the junction kept 10 bases outside the gene matches. The CDR3 here is CASSLWGGENYEQYF. The DNA for the CDR3 is TGTGCCAGCAGTCTTTGGGGGGGTGAGAACTACGAGCAGTACTTC.

V is TRBV19 and J is TRBJ1-5; unclear D gene. CDR1 and CDR2 from the germline V gene are LNHDA and SQIVND (reference sequence). V was trimmed by 6 bases and J by 2 bases, leaving 14 bases between them. The CDR3 is made up of 15 amino acids. CDR3 residues: CASSPEGLGNQPQHF. CDR3 DNA: TGTGCCAGTAGCCCCGAAGGGTTGGGCAATCAGCCCCAGCATTTT.

Only one count was recorded for this clone. This chain joins TRBV5-6 and TRBJ2-7; the D is unclear. Germline lookup yields CDR1 SGHDT and CDR2 YYEEEE. This CDR3 spans 11 amino acids. Deletions cut 3 bases from V and 3 bases from J, with 4 bases between. CDR3 amino acids: CASSSGYEQYF. In DNA form, the CDR3 reads TGTGCCAGCAGCTCCGGCTACGAGCAGTACTTC.

This rearrangement joins TRBV28 to TRBJ2-5, with TRBD2 as a possible D gene (5 bases). CDR1 is MDHEN and CDR2 is SYDVKM in the germline V gene. The ends were cut back, 3 bases at V and 2 bases at J, with 16 bases in the middle. The CDR3 is made up of 16 amino acids. This CDR3 is CASSFEVGTGQETQYF. The CDR3 DNA sequence: TGTGCCAGCAGTTTCGAGGTGGGAACGGGACAAGAGACCCAGTACTTC. The whole variable domain, filled in from reference TRBV28 and TRBJ2-5, reads DVKVTQSSRYLVKRTGEKVFLECVQDMDHENMFWYRQDPGLGLRLIYFSYDVKMKEKGDIPEGYSVSREKKERFSLILESASTNQTSMYLCASSFEVGTGQETQYFGPGTRLLVL.

The chain employs TRBV4-3 and TRBJ2-1; 12 bases fit TRBD1. The trim removed 0 bases at V and 9 bases at J, leaving 9 bases unmatched. Per germline, CDR1 LGHNA and CDR2 YSLEER. The CDR3 spans 17 residues. For the CDR3, the DNA is TGCGCCAGCAGCCAAGACCGGCAGGGACAGGGGGCGATTGAGCAGTTCTTC. It is translated as CASSQDRQGQGAIEQFF.

The chain employs TRBV5-4 and TRBJ2-1; 10 bases align to TRBD2. Unmatched junction bases numbered 8, after V lost 6 bases and J lost 8 bases. CDR1 is SGHNT, CDR2 YYREEE, per germline (reference sequence). The CDR3 covers 14 residues. The CDR3 is CASTPSGSNYEQFF. The DNA for the CDR3 is TGTGCCAGCACCCCTAGCGGGAGTAACTATGAGCAGTTCTTC. Full variable domain (outside the CDR3, taken from reference TRBV5-4 and TRBJ2-1): ETGVTQSPTHLIKTRGQQVTLRCSSQSGHNTVSWYQQALGQGPQFIFQYYREEENGRGNFPPRFSGLQFPNYSSELNVNALELDDSALYLCASTPSGSNYEQFFGPGTRLTVL.

This clone was counted a single time. This chain uses TRBV7-8 with TRBJ2-1, with D possibly being TRBD2 (6 bases). This CDR3 region has 14 residues. V shed 5 bases and J shed 9 bases, with 17 bases lying between them. Germline CDR1 is SGHVS and CDR2 is FQNEAQ. CDR3 nucleotide sequence: TGTGCCAGCAGCGCCCTCACTAGCATTGGTGAGCAGTTCTTC. Translated: CASSALTSIGEQFF.

This sequence joins TRBV28 and TRBJ2-7, with D unresolved. The V gene lost 3 bases and the J gene lost 4 bases, with 13 bases spanning the gap. The CDR3 is 14 amino acids. CDR1 is MDHEN, CDR2 SYDVKM, per germline. The CDR3 bases are TGTGCCAGCAGTTTCGTTGGGCAGGATTACGAGCAGTACTTC. Its protein product is CASSFVGQDYEQYF.

The CDR3 sequence is CASSGYRGPASYEQYF. Written as DNA, the CDR3 is TGTGCCAGCAGCGGGTATAGGGGGCCGGCTTCCTACGAGCAGTACTTC. The chain carries TRBV27 and TRBJ2-7; 7 bases match TRBD1. CDR3 length equals 16 residues. Germline CDR1 reads MNHEY; CDR2 reads SMNVEV (reference sequence). With V trimmed by 6 bases and J by 1 base, 12 bases remained unmatched.

This clone rates as medium-sized (0.01 to 0.1%). The gene calls are TRBV27 and TRBJ2-1; D unresolved. The CDR3 extends over 14 amino acids. The V gene's germline CDR1 is MNHEY and CDR2 SMNVEV (reference sequence). The V end was cut by 4 bases, the J end by 0 bases, with 7 bases between. The CDR3: CASSSLLSYNEQFF. CDR3 in DNA: TGTGCCAGCAGTTCCCTGCTCTCCTACAATGAGCAGTTCTTC.

The rearrangement joins TRBV4-3 to TRBJ2-7; the D is unclear. CDR1 is LGHNA and CDR2 is YSLEER in the germline V gene. V lost 0 bases and J 4 bases, leaving 7 bases between the germline ends. The CDR3 has 13 amino acids. CDR3 bases: TGCGCCAGCAGCCAAGATTCTAGTTACGAGCAGTACTTC. Amino acid sequence: CASSQDSSYEQYF.

This chain uses TRBV2 with TRBJ2-7, with 15 positions matching TRBD2. The CDR3 loop spans 16 amino acids. J gave up 4 bases and V 7 bases, and 8 bases lay outside the gene matches. Per germline, CDR1 SNHLY and CDR2 FYNNEI. CDR3 nucleotides: TGTGCCAGCATGCGACCCGGGACTAGCGGGAGGTACGAGCAGTACTTC. It specifies CASMRPGTSGRYEQYF.

The J gene is TRBJ2-3, the V gene TRBV7-6; 9 bases align to TRBD2. CDR3 size: 16 residues. The germline gives CDR1 SGHVS, CDR2 FNYEAQ. V lost 3 bases to trimming and J lost 5 bases; unmatched junction nucleotides: 9. The CDR3 DNA reads as TGTGCCAGCAGCTTGGGTAGCGGGAGACAAGGAGATACGCAGTATTTT. Residues: CASSLGSGRQGDTQYF.